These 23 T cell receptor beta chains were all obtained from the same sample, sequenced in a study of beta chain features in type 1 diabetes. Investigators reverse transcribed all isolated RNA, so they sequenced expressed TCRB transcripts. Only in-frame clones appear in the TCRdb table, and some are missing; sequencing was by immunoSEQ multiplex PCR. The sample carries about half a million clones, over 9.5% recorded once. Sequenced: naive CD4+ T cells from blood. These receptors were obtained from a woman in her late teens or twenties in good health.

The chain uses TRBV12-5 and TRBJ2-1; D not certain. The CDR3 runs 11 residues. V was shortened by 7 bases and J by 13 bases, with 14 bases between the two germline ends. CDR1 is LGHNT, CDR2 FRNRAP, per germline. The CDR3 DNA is TGTGCTAGTGCCCGGACCCAAAGCCAGTTCTTC. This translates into CASARTQSQFF.

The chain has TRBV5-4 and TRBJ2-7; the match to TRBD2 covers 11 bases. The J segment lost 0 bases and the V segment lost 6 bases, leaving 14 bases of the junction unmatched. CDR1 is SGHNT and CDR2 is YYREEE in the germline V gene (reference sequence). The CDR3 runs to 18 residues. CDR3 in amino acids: CASTIGLAGRTSSYEQYF. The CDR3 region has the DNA TGTGCCAGCACGATAGGACTAGCGGGCCGTACGAGCTCCTACGAGCAGTACTTC.

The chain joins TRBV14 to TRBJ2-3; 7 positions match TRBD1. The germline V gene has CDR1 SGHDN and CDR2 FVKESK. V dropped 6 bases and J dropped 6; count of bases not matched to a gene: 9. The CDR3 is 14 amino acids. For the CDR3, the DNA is TGTGCCAGCAGGGATGACAGGGAAACGGATACGCAGTATTTT. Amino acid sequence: CASRDDRETDTQYF.

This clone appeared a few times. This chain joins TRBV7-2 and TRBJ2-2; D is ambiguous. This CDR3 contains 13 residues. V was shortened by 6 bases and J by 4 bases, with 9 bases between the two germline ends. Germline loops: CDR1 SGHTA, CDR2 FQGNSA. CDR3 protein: CASRPIGTGELFF. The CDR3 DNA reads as TGTGCCAGCAGACCCATAGGCACCGGGGAGCTGTTTTTT.

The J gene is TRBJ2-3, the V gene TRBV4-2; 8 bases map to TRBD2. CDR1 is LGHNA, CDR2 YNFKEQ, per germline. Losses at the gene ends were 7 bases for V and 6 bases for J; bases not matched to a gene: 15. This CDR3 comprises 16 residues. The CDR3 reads CASTYRGGIWDDTQYF. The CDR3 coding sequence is TGTGCCAGCACCTACCGGGGGGGGATCTGGGACGATACGCAGTATTTT.

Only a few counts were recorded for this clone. Here the CDR3 reads CASSQLEETQYF. As DNA, the CDR3 is TGTGCCAGCAGCCAACTGGAGGAGACCCAGTACTTC. The chain recombines TRBV4-2 with TRBJ2-5; no reliable D call. Germline V gene data show CDR1 as LGHNA and CDR2 as YNFKEQ. The length of the CDR3 is 12 residues. V was trimmed by 2 bases and J by 5 bases, leaving 6 bases between them.

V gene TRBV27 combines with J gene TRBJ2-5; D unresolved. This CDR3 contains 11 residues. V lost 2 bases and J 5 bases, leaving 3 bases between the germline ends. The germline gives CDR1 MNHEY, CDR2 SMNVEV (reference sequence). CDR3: CASSLRETQYF. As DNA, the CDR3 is TGTGCCAGCAGTTTACGCGAGACCCAGTACTTC.

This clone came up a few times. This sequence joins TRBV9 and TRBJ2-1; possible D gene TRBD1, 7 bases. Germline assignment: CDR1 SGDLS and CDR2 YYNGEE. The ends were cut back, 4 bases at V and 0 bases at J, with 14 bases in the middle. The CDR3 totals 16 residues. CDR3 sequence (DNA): TGTGCCAGCAGCTCCAGGGGGGAAAGCTCCTACAATGAGCAGTTCTTC. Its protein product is CASSSRGESSYNEQFF. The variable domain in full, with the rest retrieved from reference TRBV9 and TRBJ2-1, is DSGVTQTPKHLITATGQRVTLRCSPRSGDLSVYWYQQSLDQGLQFLIQYYNGEERAKGNILERFSAQQFPDLHSELNLSSLELGDSALYFCASSSRGESSYNEQFFGPGTRLTVL.

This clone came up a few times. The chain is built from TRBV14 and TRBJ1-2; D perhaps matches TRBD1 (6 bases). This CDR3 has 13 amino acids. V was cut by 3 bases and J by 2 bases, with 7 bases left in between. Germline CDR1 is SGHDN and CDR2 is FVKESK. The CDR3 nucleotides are TGTGCCAGCAGCCAGGGGACAAACTATGGCTACACCTTC. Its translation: CASSQGTNYGYTF. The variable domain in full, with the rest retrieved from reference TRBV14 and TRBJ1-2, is EAGVTQFPSHSVIEKGQTVTLRCDPISGHDNLYWYRRVMGKEIKFLLHFVKESKQDESGMPNNRFLAERTGGTYSTLKVQPAELEDSGVYFCASSQGTNYGYTFGSGTRLTVV.

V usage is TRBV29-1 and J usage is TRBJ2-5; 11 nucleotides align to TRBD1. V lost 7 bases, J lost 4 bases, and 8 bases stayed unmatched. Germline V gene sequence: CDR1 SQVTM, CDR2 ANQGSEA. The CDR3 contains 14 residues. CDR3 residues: CSAKGQGALETQYF. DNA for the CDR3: TGCAGCGCGAAAGGACAGGGGGCTTTAGAGACCCAGTACTTC.

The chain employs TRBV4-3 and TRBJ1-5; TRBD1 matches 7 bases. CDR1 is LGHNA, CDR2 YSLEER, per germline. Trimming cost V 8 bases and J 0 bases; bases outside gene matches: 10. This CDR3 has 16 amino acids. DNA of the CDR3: TGCGCCAGCTCGTCCGGGACAGCTTATAGCAATCAGCCCCAGCATTTT. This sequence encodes CASSSGTAYSNQPQHF.

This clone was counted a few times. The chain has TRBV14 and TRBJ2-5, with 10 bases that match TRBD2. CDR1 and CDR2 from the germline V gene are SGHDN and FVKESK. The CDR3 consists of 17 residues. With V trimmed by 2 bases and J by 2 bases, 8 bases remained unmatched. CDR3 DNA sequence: TGTGCCAGCAGCCAAATGATGGTAGCGGGAGGTCAAGAGACCCAGTACTTC. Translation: CASSQMMVAGGQETQYF.

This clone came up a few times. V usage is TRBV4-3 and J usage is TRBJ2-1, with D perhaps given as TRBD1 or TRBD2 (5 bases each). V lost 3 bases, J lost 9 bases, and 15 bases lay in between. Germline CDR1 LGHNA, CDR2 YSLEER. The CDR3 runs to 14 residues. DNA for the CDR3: TGCGCCAGCAGCCAGGGGACGACGACCGGTGAGCAGTTCTTC. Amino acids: CASSQGTTTGEQFF.

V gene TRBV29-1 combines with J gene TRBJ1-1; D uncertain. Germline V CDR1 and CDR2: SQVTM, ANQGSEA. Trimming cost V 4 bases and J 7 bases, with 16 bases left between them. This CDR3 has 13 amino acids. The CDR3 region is CSVGLFGTVEAFF. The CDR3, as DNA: TGCAGCGTTGGTCTCTTCGGTACGGTTGAAGCTTTCTTT.

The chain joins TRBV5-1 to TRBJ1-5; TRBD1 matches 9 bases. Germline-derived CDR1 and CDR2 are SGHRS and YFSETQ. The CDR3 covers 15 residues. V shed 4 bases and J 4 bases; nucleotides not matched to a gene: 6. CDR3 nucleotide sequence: TGCGCCAGCAGCGCCGGGACAGGGATTAATCAGCCCCAGCATTTT. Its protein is CASSAGTGINQPQHF.

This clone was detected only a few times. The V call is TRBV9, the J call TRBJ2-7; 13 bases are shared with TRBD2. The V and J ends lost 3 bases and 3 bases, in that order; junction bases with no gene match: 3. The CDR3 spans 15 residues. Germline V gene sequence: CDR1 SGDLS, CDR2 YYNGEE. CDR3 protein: CASSAGLAGDYEQYF. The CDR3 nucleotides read TGTGCCAGCAGCGCCGGACTAGCGGGGGACTACGAGCAGTACTTC.

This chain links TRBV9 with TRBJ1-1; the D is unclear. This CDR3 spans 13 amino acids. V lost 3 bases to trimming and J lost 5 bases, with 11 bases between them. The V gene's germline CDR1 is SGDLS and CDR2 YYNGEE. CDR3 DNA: TGTGCCAGCAGCGCCGTTGAGGGAACTGAAGCTTTCTTT. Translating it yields CASSAVEGTEAFF.

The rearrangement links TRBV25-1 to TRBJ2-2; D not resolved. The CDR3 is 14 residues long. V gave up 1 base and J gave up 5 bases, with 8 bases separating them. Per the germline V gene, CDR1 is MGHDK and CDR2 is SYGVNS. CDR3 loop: CASSELVTTGELFF. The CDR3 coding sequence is TGTGCCAGCAGTGAATTAGTAACAACCGGGGAGCTGTTTTTT.

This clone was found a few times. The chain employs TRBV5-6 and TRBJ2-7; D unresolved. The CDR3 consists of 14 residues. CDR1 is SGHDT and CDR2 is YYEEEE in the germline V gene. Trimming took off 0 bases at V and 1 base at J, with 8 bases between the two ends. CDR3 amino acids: CASSLVWSSYEQYF. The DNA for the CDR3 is TGTGCCAGCAGCTTGGTATGGAGTTCCTACGAGCAGTACTTC.

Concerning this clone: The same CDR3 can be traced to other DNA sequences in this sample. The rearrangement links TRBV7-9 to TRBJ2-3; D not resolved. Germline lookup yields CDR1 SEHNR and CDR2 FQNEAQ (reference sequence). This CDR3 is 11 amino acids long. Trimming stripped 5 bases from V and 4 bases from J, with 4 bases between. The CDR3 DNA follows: TGTGCCAGCAGCCGCGCAGATACGCAGTATTTT. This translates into CASSRADTQYF.

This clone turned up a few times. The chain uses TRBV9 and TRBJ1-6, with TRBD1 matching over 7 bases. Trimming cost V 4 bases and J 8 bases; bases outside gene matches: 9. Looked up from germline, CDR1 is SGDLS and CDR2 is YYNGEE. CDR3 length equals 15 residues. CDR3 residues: CASSYRQGEDSPLHF. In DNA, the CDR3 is TGTGCCAGCAGCTACCGACAGGGCGAGGATTCACCCCTCCACTTT.

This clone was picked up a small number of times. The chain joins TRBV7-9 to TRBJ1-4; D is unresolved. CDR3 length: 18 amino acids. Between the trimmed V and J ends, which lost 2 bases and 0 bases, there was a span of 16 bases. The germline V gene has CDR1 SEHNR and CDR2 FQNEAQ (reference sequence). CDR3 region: CASSLIPHREATNEKLFF. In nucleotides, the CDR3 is TGTGCCAGCAGCTTAATTCCTCACCGGGAGGCAACTAATGAAAAACTGTTTTTT.

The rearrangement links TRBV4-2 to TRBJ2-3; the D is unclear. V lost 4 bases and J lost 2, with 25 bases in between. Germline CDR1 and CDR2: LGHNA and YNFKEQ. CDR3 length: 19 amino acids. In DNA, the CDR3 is TGTGCCAGCAGCCGCTCGGCCAAGATAACGCGGAGAATCACAGATACGCAGTATTTT. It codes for CASSRSAKITRRITDTQYF.